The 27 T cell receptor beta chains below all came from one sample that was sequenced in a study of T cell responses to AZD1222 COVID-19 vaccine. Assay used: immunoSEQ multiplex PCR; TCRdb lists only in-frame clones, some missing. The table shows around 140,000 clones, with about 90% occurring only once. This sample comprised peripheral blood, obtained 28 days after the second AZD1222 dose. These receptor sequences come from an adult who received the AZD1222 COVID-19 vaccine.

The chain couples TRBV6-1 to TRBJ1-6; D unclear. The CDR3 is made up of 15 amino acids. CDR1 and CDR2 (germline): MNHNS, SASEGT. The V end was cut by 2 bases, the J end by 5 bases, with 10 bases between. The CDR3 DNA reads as TGTGCCAGCAGTGAACGGGCAGAGGATAATTCACCCCTCCACTTT. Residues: CASSERAEDNSPLHF.

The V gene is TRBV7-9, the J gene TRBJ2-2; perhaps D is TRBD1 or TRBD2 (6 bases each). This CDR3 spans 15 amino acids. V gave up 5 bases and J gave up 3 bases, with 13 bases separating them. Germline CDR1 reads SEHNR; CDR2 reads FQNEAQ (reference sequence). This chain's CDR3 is CASSPLGGDTGELFF. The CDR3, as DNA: TGTGCCAGCAGCCCCCTGGGGGGCGACACCGGGGAGCTGTTTTTT.

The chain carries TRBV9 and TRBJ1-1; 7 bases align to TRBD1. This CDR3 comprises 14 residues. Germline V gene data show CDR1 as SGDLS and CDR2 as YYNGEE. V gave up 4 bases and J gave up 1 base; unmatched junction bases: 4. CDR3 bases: TGTGCCAGCAGCTCCGGGACAGCGAACACTGAAGCTTTCTTT. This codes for CASSSGTANTEAFF.

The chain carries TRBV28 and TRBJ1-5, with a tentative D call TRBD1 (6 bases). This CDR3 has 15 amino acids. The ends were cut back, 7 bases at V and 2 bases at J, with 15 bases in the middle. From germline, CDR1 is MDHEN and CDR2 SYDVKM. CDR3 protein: CASKNGGGGNQPQHF. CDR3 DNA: TGTGCCAGCAAGAATGGAGGGGGAGGCAATCAGCCCCAGCATTTT.

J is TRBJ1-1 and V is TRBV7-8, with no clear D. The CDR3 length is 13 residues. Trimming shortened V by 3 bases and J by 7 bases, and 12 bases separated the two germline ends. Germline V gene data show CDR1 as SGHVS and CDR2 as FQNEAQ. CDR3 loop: CASSLRRKIEAFF. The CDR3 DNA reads TGTGCCAGCAGCTTGCGACGTAAGATTGAAGCTTTCTTT.

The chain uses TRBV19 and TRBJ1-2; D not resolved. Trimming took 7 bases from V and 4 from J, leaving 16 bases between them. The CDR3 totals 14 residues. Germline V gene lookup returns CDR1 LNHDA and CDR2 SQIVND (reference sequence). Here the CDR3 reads CASNEGGRIYGYTF. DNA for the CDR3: TGTGCCAGTAACGAGGGAGGGAGGATCTATGGCTACACCTTC.

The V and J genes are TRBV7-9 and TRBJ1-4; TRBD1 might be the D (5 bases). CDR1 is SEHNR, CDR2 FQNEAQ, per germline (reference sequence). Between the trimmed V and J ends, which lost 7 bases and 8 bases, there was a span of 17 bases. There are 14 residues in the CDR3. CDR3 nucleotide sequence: TGTGCCAGCACCTATCCCCGGGACGAGGAAAAACTGTTTTTT. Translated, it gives CASTYPRDEEKLFF.

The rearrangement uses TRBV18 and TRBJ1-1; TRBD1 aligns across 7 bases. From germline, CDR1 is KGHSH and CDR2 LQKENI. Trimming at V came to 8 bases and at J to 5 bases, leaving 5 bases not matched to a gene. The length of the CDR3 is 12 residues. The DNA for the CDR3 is TGTGCCAGCCTATCACAGGGGACTGAAGCTTTCTTT. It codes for CASLSQGTEAFF.

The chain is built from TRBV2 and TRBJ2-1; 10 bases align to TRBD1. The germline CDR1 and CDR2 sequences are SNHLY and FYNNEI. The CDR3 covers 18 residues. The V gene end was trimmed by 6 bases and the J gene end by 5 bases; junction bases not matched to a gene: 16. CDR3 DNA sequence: TGTGCCAGCAGGGGGACAGGGGTTTCTAGTGGTTGGGACAATGAGCAGTTCTTC. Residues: CASRGTGVSSGWDNEQFF.

The CDR3 DNA is TGTGCCAGCAGCTTGGCCGGGGGATTCACGGGATACGAGCAGTACTTC. Amino acids: CASSLAGGFTGYEQYF. This chain connects TRBV5-5 to TRBJ2-7, with D maybe TRBD2 (6 bases). V was pared by 0 bases and J by 4 bases, with 17 bases between. Germline V gene sequence: CDR1 SGHKS, CDR2 YYEKEE (reference sequence). This CDR3 comprises 16 residues.

For the CDR3, the DNA is TGTGCCAGCAGCGCAGCTGGGTGGCGGGAGGTTGAGACCCAGTACTTC. Residues: CASSAAGWREVETQYF. The chain is built from TRBV7-9 and TRBJ2-5; TRBD2 aligns across 8 bases. This CDR3 is built from 16 residues. The germline V gene has CDR1 SEHNR and CDR2 FQNEAQ (reference sequence). The V gene end was trimmed by 5 bases and the J gene end by 5 bases; junction bases not matched to a gene: 13.

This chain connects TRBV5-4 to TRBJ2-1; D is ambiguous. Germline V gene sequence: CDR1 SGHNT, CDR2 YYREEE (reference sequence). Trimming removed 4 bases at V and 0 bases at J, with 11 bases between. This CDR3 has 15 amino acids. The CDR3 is CASSPPRSSYNEQFF. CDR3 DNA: TGTGCCAGCAGCCCCCCTAGGTCCTCCTACAATGAGCAGTTCTTC.

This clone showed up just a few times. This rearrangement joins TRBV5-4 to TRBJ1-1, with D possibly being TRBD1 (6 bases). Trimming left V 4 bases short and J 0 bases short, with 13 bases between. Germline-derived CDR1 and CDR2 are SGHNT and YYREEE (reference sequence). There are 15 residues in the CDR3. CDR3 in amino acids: CASSRQDSMNTEAFF. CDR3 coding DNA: TGTGCCAGCAGCAGACAGGACAGTATGAACACTGAAGCTTTCTTT.

The DNA for the CDR3 is TGTGCCAGTAGTACGGGACAGCCATTCCGCATATATGGCTACACCTTC. The encoded protein is CASSTGQPFRIYGYTF. This rearrangement joins TRBV19 to TRBJ1-2; 7 bases align to TRBD1. The trim removed 4 bases at V and 5 bases at J, leaving 13 bases unmatched. The CDR3 has 16 amino acids. Germline-derived CDR1 and CDR2 are LNHDA and SQIVND (reference sequence).

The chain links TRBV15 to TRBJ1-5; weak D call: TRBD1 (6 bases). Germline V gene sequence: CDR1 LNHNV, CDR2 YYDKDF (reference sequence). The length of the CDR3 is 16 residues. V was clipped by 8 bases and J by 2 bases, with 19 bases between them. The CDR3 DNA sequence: TGTGCCACCCGGGACACGGGAACAATTGGCAATCAGCCCCAGCATTTT. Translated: CATRDTGTIGNQPQHF.

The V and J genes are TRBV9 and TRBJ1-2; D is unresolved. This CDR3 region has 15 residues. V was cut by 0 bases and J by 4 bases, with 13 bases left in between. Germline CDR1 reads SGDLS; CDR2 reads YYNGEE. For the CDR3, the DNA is TGTGCCAGCAGCGTAGGATCGTCCCTCTCCTATGGCTACACCTTC. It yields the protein CASSVGSSLSYGYTF.

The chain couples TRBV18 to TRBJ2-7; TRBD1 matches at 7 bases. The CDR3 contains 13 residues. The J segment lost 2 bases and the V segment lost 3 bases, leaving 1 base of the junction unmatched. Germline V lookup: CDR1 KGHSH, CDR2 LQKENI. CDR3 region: CASSPGTAYEQYV. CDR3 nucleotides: TGTGCCAGCTCACCCGGGACAGCCTACGAGCAGTACGTC.

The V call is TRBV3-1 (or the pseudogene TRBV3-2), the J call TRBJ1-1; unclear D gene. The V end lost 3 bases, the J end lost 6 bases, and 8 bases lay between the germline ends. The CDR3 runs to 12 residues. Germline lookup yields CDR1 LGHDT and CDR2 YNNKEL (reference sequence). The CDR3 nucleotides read TGTGCCAGCAGCCAGGGTCTCGCTGAAGCTTTCTTT. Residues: CASSQGLAEAFF.

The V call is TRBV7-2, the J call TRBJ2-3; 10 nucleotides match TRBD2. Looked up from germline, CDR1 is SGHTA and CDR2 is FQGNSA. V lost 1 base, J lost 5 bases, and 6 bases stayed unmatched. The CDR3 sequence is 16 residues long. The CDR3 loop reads CASSLGSGGAGDTQYF. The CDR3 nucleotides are TGTGCCAGCAGCTTAGGCAGCGGGGGGGCGGGAGATACGCAGTATTTT.

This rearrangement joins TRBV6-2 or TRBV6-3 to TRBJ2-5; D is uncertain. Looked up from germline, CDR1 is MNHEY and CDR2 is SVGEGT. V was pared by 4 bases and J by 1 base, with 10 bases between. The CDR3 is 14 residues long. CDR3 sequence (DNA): TGTGCCAGCAGTTTCTCCCGGGCCCAAGAGACCCAGTACTTC. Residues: CASSFSRAQETQYF.

CDR3 loop: CASSPGTQAVHGYTF. CDR3 in DNA: TGTGCCAGCTCCCCCGGGACACAAGCGGTTCATGGCTACACCTTC. J is TRBJ1-2 and V is TRBV18; D might be TRBD1 (6 bases). This CDR3 is 15 amino acids long. Trimming shortened V by 6 bases and J by 6 bases, and 20 bases separated the two germline ends. Per the germline V gene, CDR1 is KGHSH and CDR2 is LQKENI.

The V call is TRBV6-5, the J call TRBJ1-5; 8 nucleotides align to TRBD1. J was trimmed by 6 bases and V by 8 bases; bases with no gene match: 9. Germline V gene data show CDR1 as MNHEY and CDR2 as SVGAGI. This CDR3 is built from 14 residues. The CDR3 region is CASVAQGAGQPQHF. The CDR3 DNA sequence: TGTGCCAGCGTGGCGCAGGGGGCAGGTCAGCCCCAGCATTTT.

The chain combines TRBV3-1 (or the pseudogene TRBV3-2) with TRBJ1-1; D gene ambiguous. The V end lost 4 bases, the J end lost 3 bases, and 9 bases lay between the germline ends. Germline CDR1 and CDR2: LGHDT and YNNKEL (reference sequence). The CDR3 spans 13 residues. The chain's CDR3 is CASSPLSYTEAFF. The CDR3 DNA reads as TGTGCCAGCAGCCCCTTGAGCTACACTGAAGCTTTCTTT.

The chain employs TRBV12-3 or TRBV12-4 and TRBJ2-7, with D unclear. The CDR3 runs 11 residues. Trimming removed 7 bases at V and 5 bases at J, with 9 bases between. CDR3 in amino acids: CASTTPHEQYV. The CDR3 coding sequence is TGTGCCAGCACCACCCCCCACGAGCAGTACGTC.

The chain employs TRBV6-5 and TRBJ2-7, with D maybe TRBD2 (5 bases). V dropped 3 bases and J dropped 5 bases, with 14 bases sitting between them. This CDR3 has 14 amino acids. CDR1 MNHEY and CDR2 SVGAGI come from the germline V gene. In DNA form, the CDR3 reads TGTGCCAGCAGTTATCCGGGAAGGGTCAACGAGCAGTACTTC. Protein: CASSYPGRVNEQYF.

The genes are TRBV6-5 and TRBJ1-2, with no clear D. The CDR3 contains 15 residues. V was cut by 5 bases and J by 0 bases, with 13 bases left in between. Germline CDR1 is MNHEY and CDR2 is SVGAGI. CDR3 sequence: CASSRRLDSNYGYTF. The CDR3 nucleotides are TGTGCCAGCAGTCGACGATTAGATTCTAACTATGGCTACACCTTC.

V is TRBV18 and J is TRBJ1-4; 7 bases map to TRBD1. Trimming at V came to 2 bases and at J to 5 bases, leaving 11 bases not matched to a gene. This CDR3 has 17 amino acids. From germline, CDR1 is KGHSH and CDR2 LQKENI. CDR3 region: CASSPRDSARTNEKLFF. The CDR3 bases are TGTGCCAGCTCACCAAGGGACAGTGCTCGGACGAATGAAAAACTGTTTTTT.